A single sample is the source of the 10 T cell receptor beta chains below, sequenced in a study of T cells after yellow fever vaccination. TCRdb reanalysed the 5' RACE reads using MiXCR and keeps one entry per CDR3 protein. Here the sample spans some 80,000 distinct CDR3 sequences, roughly 14% being singletons. This specimen was CD8+ T cells not binding an NS4B(214-222) dextramer, sorted from PBMCs, taken approximately 22 days after the first yellow fever vaccination. These TCRs come from a man younger than 35 who received the YFV17D yellow fever vaccine.

This chain uses TRBV6-5 with TRBJ2-3; no clear D gene. CDR3 size: 12 residues. Germline lookup yields CDR1 MNHEY and CDR2 SVGAGI. The germline V and J ends were trimmed by 4 bases and 1 base, with 3 bases remaining between them. The CDR3 bases are TGTGCCAGCAGTTGGGGCACAGATACGCAGTATTTT. Residues: CASSWGTDTQYF.

The CDR3 coding sequence is TGCGCCAGCAGCCAAATTCTAGCGGGGGGATTAGCAGATACGCAGTATTTT. It codes for CASSQILAGGLADTQYF. The rearrangement uses TRBV4-1 and TRBJ2-3; 11 bases line up with TRBD2. Germline lookup yields CDR1 MGHRA and CDR2 YSYEKL. CDR3 length: 17 residues. Germline trimming cut 2 bases from V and 4 bases from J; bases unmatched to any gene: 8.

In nucleotides, the CDR3 is TGTGCCAGCAGCAGTTTTCTCGGACATAAACCCTACGAGCAGTACTTC. Encoded protein: CASSSFLGHKPYEQYF. This chain uses TRBV7-8 with TRBJ2-7; TRBD1 is a possible D gene (5 bases). The V and J ends lost 5 bases and 2 bases respectively, with 19 bases between them. The CDR3 spans 16 residues. Looked up from germline, CDR1 is SGHVS and CDR2 is FQNEAQ.

The chain carries TRBV7-3 and TRBJ2-5; tentative D call: TRBD2 (7 bases). The CDR3 is 15 amino acids. Per germline, CDR1 SGHTA and CDR2 FQGTGA. V lost 1 base and J 5 bases, leaving 14 bases between the germline ends. Written as DNA, the CDR3 is TGTGCCAGCAGCTTAAATGGGGGGGCACGTGAGACCCAGTACTTC. The encoded protein is CASSLNGGARETQYF.

This clonotype was picked up a small number of times. V and J are TRBV5-1 and TRBJ2-2; 13 nucleotides agree with TRBD2. The CDR3 runs 19 residues. V trimming: 2 bases; J trimming: 0 bases; junction bases outside the gene matches: 7. Germline CDR1 reads SGHRS; CDR2 reads YFSETQ. The CDR3 nucleotides are TGCGCCAGCAGCTTCGCGGGACTAGCGGGGAGATCGAACACCGGGGAGCTGTTTTTT. Protein: CASSFAGLAGRSNTGELFF.

The rearrangement joins TRBV27 to TRBJ2-7; D not certain. Trimming left V 3 bases short and J 5 bases short, with 11 bases between. Germline V gene sequence: CDR1 MNHEY, CDR2 SMNVEV (reference sequence). The CDR3 consists of 13 residues. DNA of the CDR3: TGTGCCAGCAGTTTTTCCAGCGCTGACGAGCAGTACTTC. Translated: CASSFSSADEQYF.

The chain has TRBV9 and TRBJ1-2, with TRBD1 identical over 9 bases. CDR3 length: 15 amino acids. Germline V lookup: CDR1 SGDLS, CDR2 YYNGEE. Germline trimming cut 0 bases from V and 4 bases from J; bases unmatched to any gene: 4. The CDR3 spells CASSVDRTGAYGYTF. In nucleotides, the CDR3 is TGTGCCAGCAGCGTAGATAGGACAGGGGCCTATGGCTACACCTTC.

The V call is TRBV15, the J call TRBJ1-5; tentative D call: TRBD1 (6 bases). Trimming pared 0 bases from V and 6 bases from J, leaving 18 bases between. Germline CDR1 LNHNV, CDR2 YYDKDF (reference sequence). CDR3 length: 17 residues. This chain's CDR3 is CATSRDRGVGARQPQHF. The CDR3 DNA sequence: TGTGCCACCAGCAGAGATCGGGGCGTGGGGGCGCGTCAGCCCCAGCATTTT.

The V call is TRBV7-8, the J call TRBJ2-7, with TRBD1 matching over 8 bases. This CDR3 has 13 amino acids. Germline values: CDR1 SGHVS, CDR2 FQNEAQ. V trimming: 5 bases; J trimming: 6 bases; junction bases outside the gene matches: 6. The CDR3 nucleotides read TGTGCCAGCAGCCAGGACAGGGTCGGCGAGCAGTACGTC. This codes for CASSQDRVGEQYV.

The chain links TRBV27 to TRBJ1-2, with D perhaps matching TRBD1 (6 bases). Germline loops: CDR1 MNHEY, CDR2 SMNVEV (reference sequence). V lost 3 bases and J lost 1, with 15 bases in between. There are 16 residues in the CDR3. The CDR3 loop is CASSFLPGTLNYGYTF. The CDR3 region has the DNA TGTGCCAGCAGTTTTTTGCCCGGGACACTTAACTATGGCTACACCTTC.